This T cell receptor (beta chain) derives from a study of early stage breast cancer tumors (TCRdb year 2017). Some background on the complete study: Of the 15 or so invasive breast tumors, more than 9 were found to be estrogen receptor-positive, progesterone receptor-positive and HER2-negative. Of the roughly twelve ER+/PR+/HER2- tumors, eight were classified as invasive ductal carcinomas and four as invasive lobular carcinomas. On average, each sample got approximately 10-fold read coverage. The samples as a whole yielded roughly 2,700,000 detected templates, corresponding to some 1 million unique clonotypes. The full study reports these points: Sequencing bulk genomic DNA from unsorted cells could not capture chain pairing or functional markers like CD4, CD8 and FOXP3. Roughly 2.6-fold higher T cell density and higher clonality were observed in tumors than in adjacent normal breast tissue. Enriched TCRB sequences shared across patients were mostly commonly generated sequences, unlikely to play an important role in the tumor microenvironment. Repertoires from blood resembled normal breast more closely than tumor, and using blood as a reference for each tissue separated tumor from normal in about 85% of the 16 patients. Because the cohort was small, a breakdown by tumor subtype could not be done.

The study profiled bulk TCR beta-chain repertoires in matched peripheral blood, tumor and adjacent normal breast tissue taken from more than 15 patients with early-stage breast cancer. Before surgery, roughly 5-11 mL of whole blood was collected into EDTA tubes and then processed within 2 hours. Peripheral blood mononuclear cells were isolated by Ficoll-Paque centrifugation in SepMate-50 tubes. PBMCs were cryopreserved in around 90% FBS with around 10% DMSO in aliquots of roughly 1.8 to 4 million cells and stored in liquid nitrogen. The Qiagen AllPrep DNA/RNA Mini kit was used to extract genomic DNA. Every sample was amplified as two independent genomic DNA replicates, using 0.5 ug for blood and about 1.4 ug for tumor or normal breast. TCRB sequencing of genomic DNA was carried out with the ImmunoSeq Intro kit according to the manufacturer's instructions. For absolute quantification, the approximately 30-cycle multiplex PCR included proprietary primers along with spike-in control sequences. Single-end 150-bp reads were used to sequence an 87-bp fragment spanning the CDR3 plus the flanking V and J genes. Seven samples, with two replicates for each sample, were multiplexed per lane of an Illumina MiSeq using version 3.0 chemistry. The published analysis was carried out like this. The vendor's proprietary pipeline processed the raw data and merged both replicates into a single result for each sample. To define clonotypes, the study grouped productive rearrangements that shared the V-gene family, CDR3 amino acid sequence and J-gene segment. Clonality was computed as 1 minus the normalized Shannon entropy (Pielou evenness) of TCRB abundances. To estimate T cell density, the total number of templates was divided by the number of input cells, which was inferred from the amount of DNA input. Total repertoire diversity and clonality were estimated with Recon using default parameters. Tumor-enriched clonotypes were defined as having over 0.1% abundance in tumor and at least 32-fold higher abundance than in normal breast. The immuneACCESS repertoire file appears here via TCRdb, limited to in-frame rearrangements. These files lack a portion of the clones; in checked studies, under half of the deficit traces to unresolved V genes, and the cause of the others is not known. V and J calls and clone size are those listed in that table; D and trimming were worked out from the DNA. This sample comprises more than 55,000 clones, approximately 80% of them detected only once. About 4.5% of the sample is in the top ten clones.

With respect to this clone: The clone's antigen remains unknown. Per-base quality was not reported, and no clone a single base away is much larger than it.

Counted from cysteine to phenylalanine, this CDR3 has 15 amino acids. CDR3 DNA only is kept here, 45 bases in frame from base 1. CDR1 is given as MNHEY and CDR2 as SMNVEV, both from the germline V gene (reference sequence). The germline V and J ends show losses of 8 bases and 7 bases respectively, and no gene match explains 12 bases of the junction. Input material: blood. The rearranged chain carries TRBV27 and TRBJ1-5; the central 9 bases match TRBD1. This clonotype was obtained from a person aged 35 to 50 with breast cancer. Here is the DNA: TGTGCCAGCGCCTCATGGGACAGGGTTAGGCAGCCCCAGCATTTT. The translation is CASASWDRVRQPQHF.